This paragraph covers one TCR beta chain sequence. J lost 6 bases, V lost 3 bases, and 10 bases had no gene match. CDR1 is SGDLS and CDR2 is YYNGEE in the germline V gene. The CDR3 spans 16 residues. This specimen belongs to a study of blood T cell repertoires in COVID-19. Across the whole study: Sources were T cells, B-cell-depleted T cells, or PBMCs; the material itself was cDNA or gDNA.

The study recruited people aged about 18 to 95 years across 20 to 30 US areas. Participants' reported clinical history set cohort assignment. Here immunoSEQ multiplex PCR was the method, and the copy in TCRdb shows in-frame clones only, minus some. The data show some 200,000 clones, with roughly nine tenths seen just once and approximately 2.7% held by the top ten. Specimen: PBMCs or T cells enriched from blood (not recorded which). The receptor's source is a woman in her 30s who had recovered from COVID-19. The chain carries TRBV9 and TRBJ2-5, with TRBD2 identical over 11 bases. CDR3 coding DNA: TGTGCCAGCAGCGCCTCGGGGACTAGCGGTATGCAGACCCAGTACTTC. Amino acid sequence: CASSASGTSGMQTQYF.